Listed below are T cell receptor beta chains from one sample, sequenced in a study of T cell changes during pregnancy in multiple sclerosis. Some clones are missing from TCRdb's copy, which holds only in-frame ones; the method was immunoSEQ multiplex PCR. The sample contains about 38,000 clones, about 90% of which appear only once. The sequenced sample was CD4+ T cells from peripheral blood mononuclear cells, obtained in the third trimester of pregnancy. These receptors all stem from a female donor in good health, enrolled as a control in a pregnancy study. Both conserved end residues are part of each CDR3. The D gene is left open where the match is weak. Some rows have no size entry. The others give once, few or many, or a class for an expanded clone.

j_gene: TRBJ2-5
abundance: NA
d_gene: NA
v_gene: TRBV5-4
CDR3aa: CASSLLENRETQYF
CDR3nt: TGTGCCAGCAGCTTGCTGGAGAATCGAGAGACCCAGTACTTC

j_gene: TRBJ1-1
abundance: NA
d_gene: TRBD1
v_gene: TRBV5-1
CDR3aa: CASSPPGGTEAFF
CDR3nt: TGCGCCAGCAGCCCACCAGGGGGGACTGAAGCTTTCTTT

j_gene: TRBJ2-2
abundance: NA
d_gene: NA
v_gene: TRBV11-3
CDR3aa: CASSFGRGNTGELFF
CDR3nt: TGTGCCAGCAGCTTCGGGCGGGGGAACACCGGGGAGCTGTTTTTT

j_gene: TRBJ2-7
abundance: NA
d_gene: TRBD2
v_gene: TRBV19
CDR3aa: CARLAGGIYDEVCEQYF
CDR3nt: TGTGCCCGACTAGCGGGGGGTATATACGATGAGGTGTGCGAGCAGTACTTC

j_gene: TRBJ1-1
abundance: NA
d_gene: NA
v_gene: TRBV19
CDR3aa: CASSIFLAITDSEAFF
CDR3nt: TGTGCCAGTAGTATTTTCTTGGCCATAACAGATTCTGAAGCTTTCTTT

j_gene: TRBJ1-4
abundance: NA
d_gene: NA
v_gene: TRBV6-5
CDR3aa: CASSYSMNARGEKLFF
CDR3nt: TGTGCCAGCAGTTACTCGATGAACGCTAGGGGTGAAAAACTGTTTTTT

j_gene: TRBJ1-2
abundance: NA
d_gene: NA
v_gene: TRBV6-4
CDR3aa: CASSGEGGDGYTF
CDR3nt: TGTGCCAGCAGTGGGGAAGGGGGAGATGGCTACACCTTC

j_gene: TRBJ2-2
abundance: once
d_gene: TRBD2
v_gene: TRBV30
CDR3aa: CAWRLAGGPGELFF
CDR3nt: TGTGCCTGGAGGCTAGCGGGGGGACCCGGGGAGCTGTTTTTT

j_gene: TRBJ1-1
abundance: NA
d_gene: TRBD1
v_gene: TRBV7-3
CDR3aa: CASSPRQGVFNTEAFF
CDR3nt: TGTGCCAGCAGCCCCCGGCAGGGGGTGTTTAACACTGAAGCTTTCTTT

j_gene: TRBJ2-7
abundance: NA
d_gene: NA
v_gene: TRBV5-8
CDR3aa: CASSRRGGDDEQYF
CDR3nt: TGTGCCAGCAGCAGGAGGGGCGGGGACGACGAGCAGTACTTC

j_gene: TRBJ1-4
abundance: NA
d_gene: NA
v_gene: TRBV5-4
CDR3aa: CASSFGRANEKLFF
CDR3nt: TGTGCCAGCAGCTTCGGCAGGGCTAATGAAAAACTGTTTTTT

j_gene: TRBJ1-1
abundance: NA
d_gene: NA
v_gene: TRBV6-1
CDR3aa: CASSPGRNTEAFF
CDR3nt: TGTGCCAGCAGTCCTGGGCGTAACACTGAAGCTTTCTTT

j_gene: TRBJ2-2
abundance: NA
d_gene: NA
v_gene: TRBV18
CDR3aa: CASSLVGVGQTNTGELFF
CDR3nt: TGTGCCAGCTCACTAGTAGGTGTGGGGCAGACGAACACCGGGGAGCTGTTTTTT

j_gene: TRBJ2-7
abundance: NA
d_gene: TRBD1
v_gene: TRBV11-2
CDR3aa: CASSLRGLSNYEQYF
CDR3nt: TGTGCCAGCAGTCTGAGGGGGCTTTCTAACTACGAGCAGTACTTC

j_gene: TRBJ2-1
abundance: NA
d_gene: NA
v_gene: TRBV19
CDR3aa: CASSIRRSSYNEQFF
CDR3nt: TGTGCCAGTAGTATTCGTCGGAGCTCCTACAATGAGCAGTTCTTC

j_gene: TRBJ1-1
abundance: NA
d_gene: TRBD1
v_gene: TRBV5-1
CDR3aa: CASSSRQGAIEAFF
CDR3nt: TGCGCCAGCAGCTCCCGACAGGGGGCTATAGAAGCTTTCTTT

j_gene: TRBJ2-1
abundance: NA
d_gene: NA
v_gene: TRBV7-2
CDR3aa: CASSFQGSYNEQFF
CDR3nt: TGTGCCAGCAGCTTCCAGGGCTCCTACAATGAGCAGTTCTTC

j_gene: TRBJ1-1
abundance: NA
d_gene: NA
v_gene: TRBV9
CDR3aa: CASSVGGHTEAFF
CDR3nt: TGTGCCAGCAGCGTAGGGGGCCACACTGAAGCTTTCTTT

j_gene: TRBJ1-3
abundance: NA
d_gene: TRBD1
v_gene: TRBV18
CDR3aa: CASSRDRGPLDGNTIYF
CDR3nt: TGTGCCAGCTCGCGGGACAGGGGGCCCCTCGATGGAAACACCATATATTTT

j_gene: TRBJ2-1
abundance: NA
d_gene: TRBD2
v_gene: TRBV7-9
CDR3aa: CASSLPWGAGSSYNEQFF
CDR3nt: TGTGCCAGCAGCCTCCCGTGGGGAGCGGGAAGCTCCTACAATGAGCAGTTCTTC

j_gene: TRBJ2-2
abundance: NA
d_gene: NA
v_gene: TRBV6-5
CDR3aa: CASSSGDGSTGELFF
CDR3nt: TGTGCCAGCAGTTCGGGGGATGGTAGCACCGGGGAGCTGTTTTTT

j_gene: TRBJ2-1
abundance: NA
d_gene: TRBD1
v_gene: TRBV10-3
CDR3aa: CAMSRTGGLDEQFF
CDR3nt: TGTGCCATGTCGAGGACAGGGGGTCTCGATGAGCAGTTCTTC

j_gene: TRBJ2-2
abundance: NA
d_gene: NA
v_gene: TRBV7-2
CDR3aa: CASSSVRGTGELFF
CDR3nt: TGTGCCAGCAGCTCTGTTAGGGGGACCGGGGAGCTGTTTTTT

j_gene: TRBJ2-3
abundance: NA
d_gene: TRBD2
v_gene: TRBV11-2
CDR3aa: CASSPGGRGDTQYF
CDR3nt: TGTGCCAGCAGCCCGGGAGGGCGGGGAGATACGCAGTATTTT

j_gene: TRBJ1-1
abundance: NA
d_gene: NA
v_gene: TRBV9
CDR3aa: CASSETGYTEAFF
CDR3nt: TGTGCCAGCAGCGAGACAGGATACACTGAAGCTTTCTTT

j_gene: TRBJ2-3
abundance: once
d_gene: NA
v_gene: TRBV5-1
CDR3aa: CASSLVLTRQADTQYF
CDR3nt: TGCGCCAGCAGCTTGGTATTGACACGGCAGGCGGATACGCAGTATTTT

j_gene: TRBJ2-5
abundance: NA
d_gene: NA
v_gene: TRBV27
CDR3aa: CASSGHLQETQYF
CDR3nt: TGTGCCAGCTCCGGACATTTGCAAGAGACCCAGTACTTC

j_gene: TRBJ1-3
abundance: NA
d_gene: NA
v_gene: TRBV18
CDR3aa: CASSTGGPNSGNTIYF
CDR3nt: TGTGCCAGCTCAACCGGGGGGCCTAACTCTGGAAACACCATATATTTT

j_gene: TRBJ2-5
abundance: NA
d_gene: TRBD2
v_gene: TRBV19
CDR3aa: CASSMESGGTQYF
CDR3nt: TGTGCCAGTAGTATGGAATCGGGGGGGACCCAGTACTTC